This T cell receptor beta chain emerged from a study of shared clonotypes between healthy human individuals. The naive CD8 fraction comprised CD45RO-negative cells positively selected for CCR7 and excluded terminally differentiated effector memory CD45RA+ cells. Comment on this clone: Other DNA sequences within the sample encode an identical CDR3.

CDR3 length: 14 residues. Germline-derived CDR1 and CDR2 are SGDLS and YYNGEE. V was trimmed by 0 bases and J by 6 bases, leaving 10 bases between them. Each replicate PCR on the sorted subsets used 200 to 250 ng DNA (roughly 30,000 T cell genomes). Data came from immunoSEQ multiplex PCR; TCRdb stores just in-frame clones and leaves some out. Among roughly 2,000,000 clones listed, 85% to 95% were seen once. The source material was naive CD8+ T cells from PBMCs. The chain joins TRBV9 to TRBJ1-5; D gene unclear. The TCR was taken from a man between 18 and 35 years old in good health. Some clones in this sample may be carry-over from other donors' samples. The CDR3 loop reads CASSVGGVGQPQHF. The CDR3, as DNA: TGTGCCAGCAGCGTAGGTGGGGTCGGTCAGCCCCAGCATTTT.